Listed here are 9 T cell receptor beta chains from one sample, sequenced in a study of cytomegalovirus exposure and HLA in healthy donors. The PCR had 60 Vbeta and 13 Jbeta primers. The data were produced by immunoSEQ multiplex PCR, yet TCRdb's version contains in-frame clones alone and is incomplete. The sample carries 190,000 or so clones, more than 75% recorded once. The source material was PBMCs. The receptor set was obtained from a male donor in good health and CMV-seropositive.

V gene TRBV11-2 combines with J gene TRBJ2-1, with 7 bases identical to TRBD1. V dropped 3 bases and J dropped 7; count of bases not matched to a gene: 15. In germline, CDR1 is SGHAT, CDR2 FQNNGV. The CDR3 is 17 amino acids. The CDR3 nucleotides are TGTGCCAGCAGCTTCTTTGGGAACAGGGGATTAATAAATGAGCAGTTCTTC. Translated: CASSFFGNRGLINEQFF.

The CDR3 loop reads CASSVSLATSGRGETQYF. Written as DNA, the CDR3 is TGTGCCAGCAGCGTTTCCCTTGCGACTAGCGGGAGGGGAGAGACCCAGTACTTC. The rearrangement uses TRBV9 and TRBJ2-5; 14 nucleotides align to TRBD2. The J segment lost 4 bases and the V segment lost 2 bases, leaving 10 bases of the junction unmatched. The CDR3 loop spans 18 amino acids. CDR1 is SGDLS and CDR2 is YYNGEE in the germline V gene.

V gene TRBV27 combines with J gene TRBJ2-5, with 8 bases aligning to TRBD1. The end of the DNA fits TRBJ2-7 better, so the J call may be wrong. Per germline, CDR1 MNHEY and CDR2 SMNVEV (reference sequence). The CDR3 spans 13 residues. CDR3: CASSFDRGYEQYF. DNA of the CDR3: TGTGCCAGCAGTTTCGACAGGGGCTACGAGCAGTACTTC.

In the case of this clone: Mismatch with germline at one junction end may stem from a read error. This chain connects TRBV5-1 to TRBJ1-1; possible D gene TRBD1, 6 bases. The germline CDR1 and CDR2 sequences are SGHRS and YFSETQ. This CDR3 region has 13 residues. CDR3 coding DNA: TGCGCCAGCAGATTGGACAGGAACACTGAAGCTTTCTTT. Amino acid sequence: CASRLDRNTEAFF.

The chain combines TRBV5-1 with TRBJ2-5, with 10 bases fitting TRBD2. This CDR3 is 16 amino acids long. V lost 4 bases to trimming and J lost 3 bases; unmatched junction nucleotides: 9. Looked up from germline, CDR1 is SGHRS and CDR2 is YFSETQ. In nucleotides, the CDR3 is TGCGCCAGCAGCCCGGGGGGACTAGCGTCAAAAGAGACCCAGTACTTC. Translated, it gives CASSPGGLASKETQYF.

This clone was seen just once. The chain uses TRBV6-1 and TRBJ1-2; no clear D gene. Trimming shortened V by 6 bases and J by 3 bases, and 11 bases separated the two germline ends. Germline V gives CDR1 MNHNS, CDR2 SASEGT. The CDR3 extends over 13 amino acids. CDR3 amino acids: CASSEAEHYGYTF. The CDR3 DNA reads as TGTGCCAGCAGCGAGGCAGAACACTATGGCTACACCTTC.

CDR3 region: CASSAWTDQETQYF. For the CDR3, the DNA is TGTGCCAGCAGTGCCTGGACAGACCAAGAGACCCAGTACTTC. V usage is TRBV6-5 and J usage is TRBJ2-5, with D perhaps matching TRBD1 (6 bases). The V end lost 5 bases, the J end lost 0 bases, and 10 bases lay between the germline ends. The germline V gene encodes CDR1 MNHEY and CDR2 SVGAGI. The CDR3 has 14 residues.

The V gene is TRBV6-5, the J gene TRBJ2-2; D is unresolved. V was shortened by 6 bases and J by 1 base, with 9 bases between the two germline ends. The CDR3 extends over 14 amino acids. Germline CDR1 reads MNHEY; CDR2 reads SVGAGI. CDR3 sequence (DNA): TGTGCCAGCAGCCCGCACAGGAACACCGGGGAGCTGTTTTTT. Translating gives CASSPHRNTGELFF.

This clone was recorded only once. The chain recombines TRBV27 with TRBJ1-2; TRBD1 matches 9 bases. The CDR3 is made up of 15 amino acids. V lost 0 bases to trimming and J lost 5 bases; unmatched junction nucleotides: 4. The germline CDR1 and CDR2 sequences are MNHEY and SMNVEV (reference sequence). Here the CDR3 reads CASSLSPTGGYGYTF. The CDR3 bases are TGTGCCAGCAGTTTATCCCCGACAGGGGGGTATGGCTACACCTTC.